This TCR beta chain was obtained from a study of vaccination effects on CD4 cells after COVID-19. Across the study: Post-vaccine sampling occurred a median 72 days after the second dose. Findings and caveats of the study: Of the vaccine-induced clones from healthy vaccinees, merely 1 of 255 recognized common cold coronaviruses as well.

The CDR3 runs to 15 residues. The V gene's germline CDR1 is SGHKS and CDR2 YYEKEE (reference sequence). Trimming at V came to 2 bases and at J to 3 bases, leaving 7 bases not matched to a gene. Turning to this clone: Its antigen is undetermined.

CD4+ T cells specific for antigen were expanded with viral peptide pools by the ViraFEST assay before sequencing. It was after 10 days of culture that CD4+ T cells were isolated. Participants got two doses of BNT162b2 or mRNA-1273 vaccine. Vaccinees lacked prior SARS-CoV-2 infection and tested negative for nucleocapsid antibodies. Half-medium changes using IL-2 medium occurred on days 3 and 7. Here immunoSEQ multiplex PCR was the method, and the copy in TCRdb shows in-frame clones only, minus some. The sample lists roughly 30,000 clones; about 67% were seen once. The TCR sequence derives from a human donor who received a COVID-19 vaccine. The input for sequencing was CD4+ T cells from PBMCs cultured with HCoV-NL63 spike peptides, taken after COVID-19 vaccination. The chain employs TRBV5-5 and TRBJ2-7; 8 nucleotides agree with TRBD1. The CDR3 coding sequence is TGTGCCAGCAGCTTCTCAACAGGGGGTAGCTACGAGCAGTACTTC. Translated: CASSFSTGGSYEQYF.